What follows are 28 T cell receptor beta chains derived from one specimen sequenced in a study of cytomegalovirus exposure and HLA in healthy donors. Amplification used 60 Vbeta primers and 13 Jbeta primers. Clones were read by immunoSEQ multiplex PCR, and TCRdb kept only the in-frame ones, dropping some. The sample has around 300,000 clones, 72% seen once. The sample comprised PBMCs. These receptors came from a female donor in good health and CMV-seronegative.

The rearrangement uses TRBV11-3 and TRBJ2-1; TRBD1 matches 7 bases. CDR1 is SGHNT and CDR2 is YENEEA in the germline V gene. The CDR3 loop spans 14 amino acids. Unmatched junction bases numbered 3, after V lost 5 bases and J lost 2 bases. The CDR3 is CASSGRGTYNEQFF. The CDR3 nucleotides are TGTGCCAGCAGCGGCAGGGGGACCTACAATGAGCAGTTCTTC.

The V call is TRBV28, the J call TRBJ1-3; 8 nucleotides agree with TRBD1. Germline loops: CDR1 MDHEN, CDR2 SYDVKM. The CDR3 spans 15 residues. Trimming cost V 7 bases and J 3 bases; bases outside gene matches: 8. The CDR3 region has the DNA TGTGCCAGCACTCAACAGGGGGGGAGTGGAAACACCATATATTTT. Its translation is CASTQQGGSGNTIYF.

In the case of this clone: The junction departs from the called germline gene at one end, perhaps through a read error. The chain joins TRBV7-9 to TRBJ2-2, with TRBD2 identical over 7 bases. The CDR3 covers 17 residues. CDR1 and CDR2 (germline): SEHNR, FQNEAQ (reference sequence). The DNA of the CDR3 is TGTTCCAGCAGCCTCAAGGGGAGGGCAGTTAACACCGGGGAGCTGTTTTTT. This translates into CSSSLKGRAVNTGELFF.

The chain recombines TRBV30 with TRBJ2-3; 12 bases agree with TRBD2. Germline assignment: CDR1 GTSNPN and CDR2 SVGIG (reference sequence). This CDR3 has 14 amino acids. After removal of 3 bases from V and 6 bases from J, the junction contained 4 bases not matched to a gene. The CDR3 DNA sequence: TGTGCCTGGAGGTCCGGGACTAGCGGGGATACGCAGTATTTT. Protein sequence: CAWRSGTSGDTQYF.

This chain uses TRBV30 with TRBJ2-1, with D unresolved. V dropped 4 bases and J dropped 1 base, with 5 bases sitting between them. CDR1 is GTSNPN, CDR2 SVGIG, per germline (reference sequence). The CDR3 runs 12 residues. This chain's CDR3 is CAWTESYNEQFF. The CDR3 DNA sequence: TGTGCCTGGACGGAGTCCTACAATGAGCAGTTCTTC.

V usage is TRBV7-9 and J usage is TRBJ2-7; D is uncertain. The germline CDR1 and CDR2 sequences are SEHNR and FQNEAQ (reference sequence). CDR3 length: 13 residues. The V end was cut by 5 bases, the J end by 5 bases, with 13 bases between. Written as DNA, the CDR3 is TGTGCCAGCAGCCTACCGGTGAGGAACGAGCAGTACTTC. Translated, it gives CASSLPVRNEQYF.

This chain joins TRBV5-4 and TRBJ2-1; 9 nucleotides match TRBD2. Germline V gene sequence: CDR1 SGHNT, CDR2 YYREEE (reference sequence). The junction had 12 bases not matched to a gene; V was cut back by 4 bases and J by 7 bases. The CDR3 is made up of 16 amino acids. CDR3 coding DNA: TGTGCCAGCAGCCGACGGACTAGCGTAGGTGCTAATGAGCAGTTCTTC. This gives the protein CASSRRTSVGANEQFF.

The chain carries TRBV5-6 and TRBJ2-2; 7 bases map to TRBD1. The CDR3 extends over 18 amino acids. The trim removed 4 bases at V and 3 bases at J, leaving 15 bases unmatched. Germline V gene data show CDR1 as SGHDT and CDR2 as YYEEEE. The CDR3 spells CASSVVTGTKSDTGELFF. The DNA of the CDR3 is TGTGCCAGCAGCGTCGTGACAGGGACGAAATCGGACACCGGGGAGCTGTTTTTT. The full variable domain, rest sourced from reference TRBV5-6 and TRBJ2-2, is DAGVTQSPTHLIKTRGQQVTLRCSPKSGHDTVSWYQQALGQGPQFIFQYYEEEERQRGNFPDRFSGHQFPNYSSELNVNALLLGDSALYLCASSVVTGTKSDTGELFFGEGSRLTVL.

About this clone itself: Within the sample, other DNA sequences also encode this same CDR3. The chain joins TRBV5-1 to TRBJ2-3; D ambiguous. Trimming removed 2 bases at V and 4 bases at J, with 8 bases between. From germline, CDR1 is SGHRS and CDR2 YFSETQ. CDR3 length equals 13 residues. For the CDR3, the DNA is TGCGCCAGCAGCTTAGGCGGTGCAGATACGCAGTATTTT. The encoded protein is CASSLGGADTQYF.

The rearrangement links TRBV27 to TRBJ2-2; 11 nucleotides line up with TRBD2. Germline V gives CDR1 MNHEY, CDR2 SMNVEV (reference sequence). V lost 5 bases and J lost 1; bases outside the gene matches: 9. This CDR3 region has 18 residues. The CDR3 DNA is TGTGCCAGCAGTCTCCTTGGGCTAGCGGGAGGGAACACCGGGGAGCTGTTTTTT. The encoded protein is CASSLLGLAGGNTGELFF.

V gene TRBV19 combines with J gene TRBJ2-5; TRBD2 agrees at 16 bases. The J segment lost 4 bases and the V segment lost 7 bases, leaving 9 bases of the junction unmatched. The CDR3 is made up of 17 amino acids. The germline V gene encodes CDR1 LNHDA and CDR2 SQIVND (reference sequence). As DNA, the CDR3 is TGTGCCAGTACCGGGACTAGCGGGAGGGCCAGTGGAGAGACCCAGTACTTC. It specifies CASTGTSGRASGETQYF.

The chain is built from TRBV9 and TRBJ1-2; no firm D call. V shed 0 bases and J shed 8 bases, with 11 bases lying between them. Germline V gene data show CDR1 as SGDLS and CDR2 as YYNGEE. CDR3 length: 13 residues. This chain's CDR3 is CASSVALGRGYTF. The DNA for the CDR3 is TGTGCCAGCAGCGTAGCATTGGGGAGGGGCTACACCTTC.

The rearrangement joins TRBV5-4 to TRBJ2-7, with D perhaps matching TRBD2 (6 bases). The CDR3 spans 12 residues. Trimming removed 4 bases at V and 4 bases at J, with 9 bases between. Germline CDR1 and CDR2: SGHNT and YYREEE (reference sequence). CDR3 nucleotides: TGTGCCAGCAGCGGGGGACTTTACGAGCAGTACTTC. The encoded protein is CASSGGLYEQYF.

The J gene is TRBJ1-1, the V gene TRBV5-1, with 12 bases aligning to TRBD1. J lost 5 bases, V lost 3 bases, and 2 bases had no gene match. CDR3 size: 14 residues. Germline V gene lookup returns CDR1 SGHRS and CDR2 YFSETQ. The CDR3: CASSWDRGQTEAFF. The CDR3, as DNA: TGCGCCAGCAGCTGGGACAGGGGGCAAACTGAAGCTTTCTTT.

In its sample, this clone was seen a few times. The chain uses TRBV30 and TRBJ2-5, with D possibly matching TRBD1 (6 bases). Germline V CDR1 and CDR2: GTSNPN, SVGIG (reference sequence). Trimming removed 5 bases at V and 1 base at J, with 20 bases between. The CDR3 extends over 16 amino acids. CDR3 amino acids: CAWAFAVGQSQETQYF. CDR3 in DNA: TGTGCCTGGGCGTTCGCGGTCGGACAGTCCCAAGAGACCCAGTACTTC.

This clone was seen a few times. CDR3 in DNA: TGCAGCACTGTCCGGGAGGCCCTCACAGATACGCAGTATTTT. Its translation is CSTVREALTDTQYF. The V call is TRBV29-1, the J call TRBJ2-3; TRBD2 matches 7 bases. After removal of 8 bases from V and 2 bases from J, the junction contained 10 bases not matched to a gene. Germline lookup yields CDR1 SQVTM and CDR2 ANQGSEA. The CDR3 is 14 residues long.

This clone has only one observation. The chain is built from TRBV4-2 and TRBJ2-7, with 9 bases lining up with TRBD1. Trimming took 1 base from V and 5 from J; bases not matched to a gene: 6. The CDR3 covers 15 residues. The germline CDR1 and CDR2 sequences are LGHNA and YNFKEQ. The CDR3 DNA is TGTGCCAGCAGCCAAGGACCGGGACAGGGCCACGAGCAGTACTTC. Protein sequence: CASSQGPGQGHEQYF.

The chain links TRBV21-1 to TRBJ2-7; no DNA check was done on the table's D call, TRBD2. TRBV21-1 corresponds to a pseudogene. There are 13 residues in the CDR3. The CDR3 loop is CASSKALSYEQYF. CDR3 in DNA: TGTGCCAGCAGCAAAGCCCTATCCTACGAGCAGTACTTC.

V and J are TRBV4-1 and TRBJ1-1; no definite D call. The V gene's germline CDR1 is MGHRA and CDR2 YSYEKL. The CDR3 contains 17 residues. Deletions cut 1 base from V and 7 bases from J, with 22 bases between. The CDR3 sequence is CASSQAGVWNSGYEAFF. The CDR3 DNA follows: TGCGCCAGCAGCCAAGCTGGGGTATGGAACAGCGGGTATGAAGCTTTCTTT.

The gene calls are TRBV4-2 and TRBJ2-3; 10 bases map to TRBD2. CDR1 and CDR2 (germline): LGHNA, YNFKEQ. CDR3 size: 16 residues. V trimming: 10 bases; J trimming: 3 bases; junction bases outside the gene matches: 13. Written as DNA, the CDR3 is TGTGCCACTTCCTCGGGACTAGCGCAAGATACAGATACGCAGTATTTT. This sequence encodes CATSSGLAQDTDTQYF.

The chain couples TRBV25-1 to TRBJ1-2; D is undetermined. The germline gives CDR1 MGHDK, CDR2 SYGVNS. Trimming removed 5 bases at V and 4 bases at J, with 5 bases between. The CDR3 loop spans 11 amino acids. The DNA of the CDR3 is TGTGCCAGCAGTACAGTCTATGGCTACACCTTC. This codes for CASSTVYGYTF.

This clone has only a few counts. The chain recombines TRBV4-1 with TRBJ1-1; D remains unclear. From germline, CDR1 is MGHRA and CDR2 YSYEKL. V was shortened by 2 bases and J by 1 base, with 5 bases between the two germline ends. This CDR3 is built from 13 residues. CDR3 amino acids: CASSQPRNTEAFF. The CDR3 nucleotides read TGCGCCAGCAGCCAACCCCGGAACACTGAAGCTTTCTTT.

The V and J genes are TRBV4-2 and TRBJ2-2; D is undetermined. The length of the CDR3 is 15 residues. The germline V and J ends were trimmed by 5 bases and 0 bases, with 10 bases remaining between them. Germline CDR1 LGHNA, CDR2 YNFKEQ. CDR3 DNA sequence: TGTGCCAGCAGCTTCAGTGAGGCGAACACCGGGGAGCTGTTTTTT. This translates into CASSFSEANTGELFF.

The DNA of the CDR3 is TGTGCCAGCAGCTGGGGAGGGGGTACCTACGAGCAGTACTTC. This encodes CASSWGGGTYEQYF. This chain links TRBV28 with TRBJ2-7, with D perhaps TRBD2 (7 bases). V gave up 6 bases and J gave up 2 bases, with 14 bases separating them. The CDR3 is 14 residues long. Germline V gene data show CDR1 as MDHEN and CDR2 as SYDVKM.

In its sample, this clone was seen once. CDR3 sequence reads: CASSLAGTNEKLFF. The CDR3 DNA reads TGTGCCAGCAGCTTGGCGGGAACTAATGAAAAACTGTTTTTT. The chain joins TRBV5-4 to TRBJ1-4; D not resolved. The length of the CDR3 is 14 residues. Between the trimmed V and J ends, which lost 0 bases and 1 base, there was a span of 4 bases. Germline CDR1 and CDR2: SGHNT and YYREEE (reference sequence).

V gene TRBV7-2 combines with J gene TRBJ2-5, with D tentatively TRBD1 (6 bases). V lost 2 bases, J lost 1 base, and 11 bases lay in between. Germline CDR1 reads SGHTA; CDR2 reads FQGNSA. The CDR3 is 15 amino acids. CDR3 amino acids: CASSLPRTVQETQYF. CDR3 sequence (DNA): TGTGCCAGCAGCTTACCCCGGACAGTCCAAGAGACCCAGTACTTC.

The chain carries TRBV5-4 and TRBJ1-1; tentatively, D is TRBD1 (5 bases). Germline loops: CDR1 SGHNT, CDR2 YYREEE (reference sequence). The CDR3 has 15 amino acids. The V end was cut by 0 bases, the J end by 4 bases, with 13 bases between. The CDR3 nucleotides read TGTGCCAGCAGCTTGGAAGCTGCCAGGGTCACTGAAGCTTTCTTT. Translation: CASSLEAARVTEAFF.

This clone is a singleton in its sample. The gene calls are TRBV27 and TRBJ2-7; TRBD2 matches at 12 bases. The CDR3 has 20 amino acids. CDR1 and CDR2 from the germline V gene are MNHEY and SMNVEV (reference sequence). With 7 bases clipped from V and 2 bases from J, the junction kept 21 bases outside the gene matches. The CDR3 protein is CASTKIPRLAGDRRTYEQYF. The CDR3 nucleotides are TGTGCCAGCACTAAAATCCCACGACTAGCGGGAGACCGGCGGACCTACGAGCAGTACTTC.